Listed here are 21 T cell receptor beta chains from one sample, sequenced in a study of blood T cells in healthy people across ages (dated by TCRdb to between 2015 and 2016). Library preparation was by 5' RACE. The sequencer listed for this sample is Illumina HiSeq 2500. A second PCR of about 6 to 11 cycles was run with a J-beta primer mix and a sample-barcoded 5' primer. The raw public reads went through TCRdb reprocessing: fastp at Q25, MiXCR clone calling, in-frame beta chains kept. Each CDR3 protein appears once, grouped with its most common genes and DNA. The sample table lists approximately 780,000 distinct CDR3 sequences, roughly 24% of them with a count of one. The top ten hold around 2.9% of the sample. These data were also reused for a study on T cells of mothers and their children.

The sequenced sample was blood. The receptors originated from a boy younger than 18 in good health.

The table lists this clonotype with a count of one. This chain links TRBV20-1 with TRBJ2-5, with 13 bases lining up with TRBD2. Near its end, the DNA agrees better with TRBJ2-1, so the J call may be wrong. This CDR3 has 12 amino acids. Germline V gene sequence: CDR1 DFQATT, CDR2 SNEGSKA (reference sequence). The CDR3 region has the DNA TGCAGTGTTCTGACTAGCGGGGGGCTGCAGTTCTTC. Translation gives CSVLTSGGLQFF.

The chain couples TRBV5-1 to TRBJ2-5, with 9 bases aligning to TRBD2. Germline CDR1 reads SGHRS; CDR2 reads YFSETQ. This CDR3 contains 16 residues. The V gene end was trimmed by 4 bases and the J gene end by 4 bases; junction bases not matched to a gene: 11. The CDR3 spells CASSPGTSRGGETQYF. The CDR3 DNA sequence: TGCGCCAGCAGCCCGGGGACTAGCAGAGGGGGAGAGACCCAGTACTTC.

This clonotype was seen only a few times. This sequence joins TRBV7-3 and TRBJ2-1; D is possibly TRBD2 (6 bases). V lost 5 bases and J 4 bases, leaving 15 bases between the germline ends. Germline assignment: CDR1 SGHTA and CDR2 FQGTGA. CDR3 length: 15 residues. The CDR3, as DNA: TGTGCCAGCAGCGTGGACTACCAGATGTACAATGAGCAGTTCTTC. This encodes CASSVDYQMYNEQFF.

The sample holds one count of this clonotype. The chain carries TRBV12-3 or TRBV12-4 and TRBJ2-2, with TRBD2 identical over 12 bases. This CDR3 region has 16 residues. With V trimmed by 5 bases and J by 2 bases, 3 bases remained unmatched. The CDR3 bases are TGTGCCAGCAGTCAGACTAGCGGGAGAAACACCGGGGAGCTGTTTTTT. It codes for CASSQTSGRNTGELFF.

CDR3 protein: CASSLVRGLLTVYEQYF. CDR3 sequence (DNA): TGTGCCAGCAGTTTGGTCAGGGGGCTCCTAACTGTCTACGAGCAGTACTTC. This chain connects TRBV28 to TRBJ2-7, with 8 nucleotides matching TRBD1. V was clipped by 3 bases and J by 3 bases; unmatched bases: 13. The CDR3 consists of 17 residues. The germline V gene encodes CDR1 MDHEN and CDR2 SYDVKM.

DNA of the CDR3: TGTGCCAGCAGTGGCCTTTCGGGGGGCCACACTGAAGCTTTCTTT. Its protein is CASSGLSGGHTEAFF. V gene TRBV6-1 combines with J gene TRBJ1-1; D perhaps matches TRBD1 (6 bases). Germline values: CDR1 MNHNS, CDR2 SASEGT. V was cut by 4 bases and J by 3 bases, with 15 bases left in between. The CDR3 runs to 15 residues.

A few counts support this clonotype. This rearrangement joins TRBV4-2 to TRBJ2-2; TRBD1 matches 9 bases. V shed 2 bases and J 4 bases; nucleotides not matched to a gene: 11. The CDR3 spans 18 residues. Germline V gene lookup returns CDR1 LGHNA and CDR2 YNFKEQ. The CDR3 protein is CASSQLGQGGPVTGELFF. The CDR3 coding sequence is TGTGCCAGCAGCCAATTGGGACAGGGAGGACCCGTCACCGGGGAGCTGTTTTTT.

This clonotype was detected only a few times. The chain uses TRBV7-6 and TRBJ1-1; no clear D gene. Looked up from germline, CDR1 is SGHVS and CDR2 is FNYEAQ. The CDR3 covers 15 residues. Trimming removed 1 base at V and 3 bases at J, with 12 bases between. CDR3 nucleotides: TGTGCCAGCAGCTTAGTGAGTGGGGTGGACACTGAAGCTTTCTTT. Protein sequence: CASSLVSGVDTEAFF.

The chain carries TRBV27 and TRBJ2-1, with 11 positions matching TRBD2. The CDR3 extends over 20 amino acids. V shed 2 bases and J 0 bases; nucleotides not matched to a gene: 12. Germline loops: CDR1 MNHEY, CDR2 SMNVEV (reference sequence). The CDR3 is CASSLRSLAGAMSSYNEQFF. DNA for the CDR3: TGTGCCAGCAGTTTACGATCACTAGCGGGGGCGATGAGCTCCTACAATGAGCAGTTCTTC.

The chain links TRBV5-1 to TRBJ2-7, with D perhaps TRBD1 (6 bases). V lost 1 base and J lost 3, with 14 bases in between. CDR1 is SGHRS, CDR2 YFSETQ, per germline. This CDR3 contains 15 residues. CDR3 region: CASSLRTASVYEQYF. In nucleotides, the CDR3 is TGCGCCAGCAGCTTGAGGACAGCCTCAGTCTACGAGCAGTACTTC.

This sequence joins TRBV5-1 and TRBJ2-7; 7 bases map to TRBD1. The trim removed 4 bases at V and 0 bases at J, leaving 7 bases unmatched. Germline-derived CDR1 and CDR2 are SGHRS and YFSETQ. The CDR3 sequence is 15 residues long. The CDR3 DNA reads as TGCGCCAGCAGCACGGGACAGTCGGGCTCCTACGAGCAGTACTTC. Protein sequence: CASSTGQSGSYEQYF.

The chain carries TRBV5-6 and TRBJ2-5; 8 bases fit TRBD2. Losses at the gene ends were 2 bases for V and 11 bases for J; bases not matched to a gene: 11. Per the germline V gene, CDR1 is SGHDT and CDR2 is YYEEEE. CDR3 size: 14 residues. In DNA form, the CDR3 reads TGTGCCAGCAGCTTCGAACTAGCGGCGGGTGAGCAGTACTTC. Its protein product is CASSFELAAGEQYF.

This clonotype turned up a few times. This chain links TRBV7-2 with TRBJ2-3; 8 bases are a match to TRBD2. The V gene's germline CDR1 is SGHTA and CDR2 FQGNSA. J gave up 7 bases and V 0 bases, and 3 bases lay outside the gene matches. CDR3 length equals 14 residues. CDR3 in amino acids: CASSLASGEYTQYF. CDR3 in DNA: TGTGCCAGCAGCTTAGCTAGCGGGGAATATACGCAGTATTTT.

This clonotype was counted a few times. This chain uses TRBV20-1 with TRBJ2-1, with 12 bases lining up with TRBD2. There are 17 residues in the CDR3. Unmatched junction bases numbered 5, after V lost 0 bases and J lost 2 bases. Germline V CDR1 and CDR2: DFQATT, SNEGSKA (reference sequence). The CDR3 DNA follows: TGCAGTGCTAGAGATCCGACTAGCGGGGGACCCTACAATGAGCAGTTCTTC. It codes for CSARDPTSGGPYNEQFF.

This clonotype was detected a few times. The V and J genes are TRBV24-1 and TRBJ2-3; D is ambiguous. Germline CDR1 is KGHDR and CDR2 is SFDVKD. There are 13 residues in the CDR3. V shed 2 bases and J shed 6 bases, with 8 bases lying between them. For the CDR3, the DNA is TGTGCCACCAGTGATTCTGGGTCGGATACGCAGTATTTT. Its protein product is CATSDSGSDTQYF.

This chain uses TRBV7-9 with TRBJ2-5; TRBD2 is a possible D gene (6 bases). Matching the DNA end better, TRBJ2-1 makes the J call doubtful. The CDR3 runs 15 residues. Germline V gives CDR1 SEHNR, CDR2 FQNEAQ (reference sequence). CDR3 region: CASSRIAVLKSEQFF. The CDR3 DNA follows: TGTGCCAGCAGCCGGATAGCGGTGTTAAAGAGTGAACAGTTCTTC.

The V call is TRBV20-1, the J call TRBJ2-2; D gene unclear. Germline CDR1 reads DFQATT; CDR2 reads SNEGSKA (reference sequence). The CDR3 sequence is 14 residues long. Trimming shortened V by 2 bases and J by 6 bases, and 13 bases separated the two germline ends. CDR3 DNA: TGCAGTGCTAGAAAAGGGTCGAGAGCCGGGGAGCTGTTTTTT. Translation: CSARKGSRAGELFF.

The chain carries TRBV5-1 and TRBJ2-5, with D perhaps TRBD1 (5 bases). Germline V gene lookup returns CDR1 SGHRS and CDR2 YFSETQ. Trimming removed 4 bases from V and 4 bases from J, with 14 bases in between. The length of the CDR3 is 14 residues. The CDR3 spells CASSPTGPVETQYF. CDR3 coding DNA: TGCGCCAGCAGCCCCACAGGTCCAGTAGAGACCCAGTACTTC.

This clonotype was recorded a few times. The V and J genes are TRBV24-1 and TRBJ2-1; 9 bases map to TRBD1. J lost 7 bases, V lost 5 bases, and 8 bases had no gene match. CDR1 KGHDR and CDR2 SFDVKD come from the germline V gene. This CDR3 region has 15 residues. CDR3: CATSAPGQGGNEQFF. As DNA, the CDR3 is TGTGCCACCAGTGCGCCGGGACAGGGCGGGAATGAGCAGTTCTTC.

V and J are TRBV6-5 and TRBJ1-3; D call uncertain. CDR3 size: 14 residues. The V end was cut by 6 bases, the J end by 4 bases, with 13 bases between. Germline V gene sequence: CDR1 MNHEY, CDR2 SVGAGI. The CDR3 loop is CASRRVLSGNTIYF. DNA of the CDR3: TGTGCCAGCAGACGAGTCTTATCCGGAAACACCATATATTTT.

This chain uses TRBV6-5 with TRBJ2-7; tentative D call: TRBD1 (6 bases). The CDR3 contains 15 residues. Between the trimmed V and J ends, which lost 6 bases and 0 bases, there was a span of 15 bases. Germline V gene sequence: CDR1 MNHEY, CDR2 SVGAGI. The CDR3 DNA reads TGTGCCAGCAGCTTCACAGGGTCCCGCTCCTACGAGCAGTACTTC. Translation gives CASSFTGSRSYEQYF.